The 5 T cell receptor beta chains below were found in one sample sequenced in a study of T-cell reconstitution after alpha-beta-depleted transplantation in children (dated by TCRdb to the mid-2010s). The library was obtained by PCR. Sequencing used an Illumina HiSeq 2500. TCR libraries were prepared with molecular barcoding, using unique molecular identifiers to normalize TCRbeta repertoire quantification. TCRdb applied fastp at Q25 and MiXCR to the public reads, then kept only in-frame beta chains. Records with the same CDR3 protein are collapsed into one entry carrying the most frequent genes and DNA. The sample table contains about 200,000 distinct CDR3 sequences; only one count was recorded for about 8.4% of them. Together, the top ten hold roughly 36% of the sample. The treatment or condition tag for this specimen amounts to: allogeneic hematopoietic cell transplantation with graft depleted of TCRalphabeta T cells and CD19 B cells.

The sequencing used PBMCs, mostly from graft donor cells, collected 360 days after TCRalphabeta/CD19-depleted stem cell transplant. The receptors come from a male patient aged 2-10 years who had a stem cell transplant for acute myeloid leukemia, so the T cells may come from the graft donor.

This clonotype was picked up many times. DNA of the CDR3: TGCAGTGCCAGAACAGGGGGCCCCTACAATGAGCAGTTCTTC. Translation gives CSARTGGPYNEQFF. This chain connects TRBV20-1 to TRBJ2-1, with 9 bases aligning to TRBD1. V dropped 6 bases and J dropped 2; count of bases not matched to a gene: 5. The germline V gene encodes CDR1 DFQATT and CDR2 SNEGSKA (reference sequence). The CDR3 runs 14 residues.

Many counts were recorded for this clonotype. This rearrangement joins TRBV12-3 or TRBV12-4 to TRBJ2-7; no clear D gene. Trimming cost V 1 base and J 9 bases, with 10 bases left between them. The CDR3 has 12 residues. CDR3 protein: CASSLDPGRQYF. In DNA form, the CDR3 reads TGTGCCAGCAGTTTAGATCCGGGCCGGCAGTACTTC.

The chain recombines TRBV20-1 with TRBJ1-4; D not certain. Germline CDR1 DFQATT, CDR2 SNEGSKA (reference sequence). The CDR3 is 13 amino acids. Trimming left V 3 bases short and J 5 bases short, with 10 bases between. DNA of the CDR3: TGCAGTGCTAGCGAGACGGCCAATGAAAAACTGTTTTTT. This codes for CSASETANEKLFF.

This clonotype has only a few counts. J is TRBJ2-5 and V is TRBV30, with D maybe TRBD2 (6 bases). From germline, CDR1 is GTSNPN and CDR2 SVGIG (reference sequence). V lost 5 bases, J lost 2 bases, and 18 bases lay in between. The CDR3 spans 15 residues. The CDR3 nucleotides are TGTGCCTGGCAAGGAGGGGCTCTTGGGCAAGAGACCCAGTACTTC. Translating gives CAWQGGALGQETQYF.

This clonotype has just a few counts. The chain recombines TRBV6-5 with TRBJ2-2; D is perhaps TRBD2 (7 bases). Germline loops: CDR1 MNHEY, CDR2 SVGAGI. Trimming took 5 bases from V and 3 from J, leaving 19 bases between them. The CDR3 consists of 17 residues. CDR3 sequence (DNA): TGTGCCAGCAGTCTACGTGGAGGGGGAGGGGACACCGGGGAGCTGTTTTTT. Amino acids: CASSLRGGGGDTGELFF.